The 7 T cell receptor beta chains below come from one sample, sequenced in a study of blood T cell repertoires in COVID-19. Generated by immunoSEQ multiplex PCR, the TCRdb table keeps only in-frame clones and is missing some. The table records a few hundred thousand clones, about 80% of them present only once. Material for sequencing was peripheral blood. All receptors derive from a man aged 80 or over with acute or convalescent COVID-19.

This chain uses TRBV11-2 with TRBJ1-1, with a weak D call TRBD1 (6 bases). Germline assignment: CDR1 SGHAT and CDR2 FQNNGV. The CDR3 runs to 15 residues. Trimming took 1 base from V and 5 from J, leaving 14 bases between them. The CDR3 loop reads CASSLARRGQTEAFF. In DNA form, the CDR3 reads TGTGCCAGCAGCTTAGCGAGGCGGGGGCAGACTGAAGCTTTCTTT.

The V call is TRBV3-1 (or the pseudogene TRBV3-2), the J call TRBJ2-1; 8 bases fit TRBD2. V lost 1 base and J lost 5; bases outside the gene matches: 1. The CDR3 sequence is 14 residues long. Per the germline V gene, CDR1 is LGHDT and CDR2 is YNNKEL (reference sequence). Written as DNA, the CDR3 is TGTGCCAGCAGCCAAGGACTAGCGCACAATGAGCAGTTCTTC. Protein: CASSQGLAHNEQFF.

CDR3 in amino acids: CASSRDSQETQYF. The CDR3 nucleotides are TGTGCCAGCTCAAGGGACAGTCAAGAGACCCAGTACTTC. V and J are TRBV18 and TRBJ2-5; 7 nucleotides line up with TRBD1. The V gene end was trimmed by 5 bases and the J gene end by 2 bases; junction bases not matched to a gene: 2. CDR1 and CDR2 from the germline V gene are KGHSH and LQKENI. The CDR3 runs 13 residues.

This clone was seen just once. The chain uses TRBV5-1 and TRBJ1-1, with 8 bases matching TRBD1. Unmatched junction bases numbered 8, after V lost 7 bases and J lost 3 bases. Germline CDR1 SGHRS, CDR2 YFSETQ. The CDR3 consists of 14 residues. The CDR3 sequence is CASLPGGVDTEAFF. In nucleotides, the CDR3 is TGCGCCAGCCTTCCAGGGGGCGTGGACACTGAAGCTTTCTTT.

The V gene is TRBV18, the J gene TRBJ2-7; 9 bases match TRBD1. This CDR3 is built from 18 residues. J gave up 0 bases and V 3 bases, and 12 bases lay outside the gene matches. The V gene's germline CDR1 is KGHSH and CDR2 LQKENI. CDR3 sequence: CASSPFPGTGISSYEQYF. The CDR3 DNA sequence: TGTGCCAGCTCACCTTTTCCTGGGACAGGGATTAGCTCCTACGAGCAGTACTTC.

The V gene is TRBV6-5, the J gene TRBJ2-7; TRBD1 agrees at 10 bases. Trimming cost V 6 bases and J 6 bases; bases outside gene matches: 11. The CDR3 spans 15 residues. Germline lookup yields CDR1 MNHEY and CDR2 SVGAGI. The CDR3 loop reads CASRIPGQGTREQYF. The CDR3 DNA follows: TGTGCCAGCAGAATACCGGGACAGGGGACGCGCGAGCAGTACTTC.

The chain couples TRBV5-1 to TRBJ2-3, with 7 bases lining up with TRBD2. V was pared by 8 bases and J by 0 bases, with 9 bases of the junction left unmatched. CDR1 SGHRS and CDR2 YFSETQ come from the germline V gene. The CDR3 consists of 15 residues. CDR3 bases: TGCGCCAGTAACAAAATAGCGGGTAGCACAGATACGCAGTATTTT. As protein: CASNKIAGSTDTQYF.